The rows below give T cell receptor beta chains drawn from one sample of a study of shared clonotypes between healthy human individuals. Profiled with immunoSEQ multiplex PCR; TCRdb holds only in-frame clones, not every one. The table includes hundreds of thousands of clones, 70% to 80% detected once. Sequenced material: PBMCs. The receptors were sampled from a woman aged 35 to 49 in good health. Some clones in this sample may be carry-over from other donors' samples. CDR3s include the opening cysteine and the closing phenylalanine or tryptophan. The D gene is left open where the match is weak. Some rows have no size entry. The others give once, few or many, or a class for an expanded clone.

V	D	J	size	CDR3	DNA
TRBV28	.	TRBJ2-2	.	CASSLPSASATGELFF	TGTGCCAGCAGTTTACCATCGGCTAGCGCCACCGGGGAGCTGTTTTTT
TRBV20-1	.	TRBJ1-2	.	CSARGGYGYTF	TGCAGTGCTAGAGGCGGATATGGCTACACCTTC
TRBV29-1	.	TRBJ1-2	.	CSVQGIGYGYTF	TGCAGCGTGCAGGGGATCGGCTATGGCTACACCTTC
TRBV10-3	.	TRBJ1-2	.	CAIRHRDLDYGYTF	TGTGCCATCAGGCACAGGGACTTGGACTATGGCTACACCTTC
TRBV29-1	.	TRBJ1-2	.	CSAKGVPGYTF	TGCAGCGCCAAGGGGGTTCCTGGCTACACCTTC
TRBV7-2	TRBD1	TRBJ1-1	few	CASSPEQGTEAFF	TGTGCCAGCAGCCCAGAACAGGGGACTGAAGCTTTCTTT
TRBV19	.	TRBJ1-1	.	CASSGRVTEAFF	TGTGCCAGTAGTGGTCGGGTGACTGAAGCTTTCTTT
TRBV28	.	TRBJ2-7	many	CASMRGGASYEQYF	TGTGCCAGCATGAGAGGAGGGGCCTCCTACGAGCAGTACTTC
TRBV5-1	.	TRBJ1-2	once	CASSLSTVSYGYTF	TGCGCCAGCAGCTTGTCGACAGTGTCCTATGGCTACACCTTC
TRBV7-2	.	TRBJ2-7	.	CASSLAFAGSVYEQYF	TGTGCCAGCAGCTTAGCGTTTGCGGGATCCGTCTACGAGCAGTACTTC
TRBV9	TRBD2	TRBJ2-1	few	CASSSSGSGNNEQFF	TGTGCCAGCAGCTCCAGCGGGAGTGGAAACAATGAGCAGTTCTTC
TRBV30	.	TRBJ2-7	.	CAWSSGIFQYF	TGTGCCTGGAGTTCTGGCATCTTTCAGTACTTC
TRBV28	TRBD2	TRBJ2-7	many	CASSLGGALGEQYF	TGTGCCAGCAGTTTGGGAGGGGCCCTCGGCGAGCAGTACTTC
TRBV11-2	.	TRBJ1-1	.	CASSPWGKPEAFF	TGTGCCAGCAGCCCCTGGGGCAAACCTGAAGCTTTCTTT
TRBV27	.	TRBJ1-5	.	CASSLVGFANQPQHF	TGTGCCAGCAGTTTGGTAGGTTTCGCCAATCAGCCCCAGCATTTT
TRBV27	TRBD1	TRBJ2-3	few	CASSSMGTGAFTDTQYF	TGTGCCAGCAGTTCTATGGGGACAGGGGCGTTCACAGATACGCAGTATTTT
TRBV19	TRBD1	TRBJ1-2	.	CASRGGAVYGYTF	TGTGCCAGCCGAGGGGGCGCGGTCTATGGCTACACCTTC
TRBV28	.	TRBJ1-2	.	CASSLNGAQGYTF	TGTGCCAGCAGTTTAAATGGGGCGCAAGGCTACACCTTC
TRBV7-2	TRBD1	TRBJ2-5	.	CASNPDRGRETQYF	TGTGCCAGCAACCCTGACAGGGGGAGAGAGACCCAGTACTTC
TRBV15	.	TRBJ1-5	.	CATSRAGLFNQPQHF	TGTGCCACCAGCAGAGCGGGCCTGTTTAATCAGCCCCAGCATTTT
TRBV18	.	TRBJ1-2	many	CASSPRPGDGYTF	TGTGCCAGCTCACCACGCCCTGGGGACGGCTACACCTTC
TRBV18	TRBD1	TRBJ2-7	.	CASSGSTGDPYEQYF	TGTGCCAGCTCAGGAAGCACAGGGGATCCCTACGAGCAGTACTTC
TRBV25-1	TRBD2	TRBJ2-7	few	CASSEEGTSGSEQYF	TGTGCCAGCAGTGAAGAAGGGACTAGCGGGAGCGAGCAGTACTTC
TRBV5-1	TRBD2	TRBJ2-1	.	CASSFPPFPSSGSFEQFF	TGCGCCAGCAGCTTCCCGCCCTTCCCGTCTAGCGGGAGCTTTGAGCAGTTCTTC
TRBV27	TRBD1	TRBJ2-1	.	CASSPWDTGDEQFF	TGTGCCAGCAGCCCATGGGACACAGGGGATGAGCAGTTCTTC
TRBV14	.	TRBJ1-1	many	CASSPYQTEAFF	TGTGCCAGCAGCCCATACCAGACGGAAGCTTTCTTT
TRBV27	TRBD2	TRBJ2-2	.	CASSPLRERISGELFF	TGTGCCAGCAGTCCCCTGCGGGAGAGGATCTCCGGGGAGCTGTTTTTT
TRBV7-2	.	TRBJ2-7	.	CASSSPSVGADEQYF	TGTGCCAGCAGCTCTCCATCGGTGGGGGCAGACGAGCAGTACTTC
TRBV7-2	.	TRBJ1-1	.	CASSPGAEAFF	TGTGCCAGCAGCCCCGGGGCTGAAGCTTTCTTT
TRBV28	.	TRBJ1-4	.	CASSPTWTNEKLFF	TGTGCCAGCAGTCCGACGTGGACTAATGAAAAACTGTTTTTT
TRBV5-5	.	TRBJ2-5	many	CASSLEQFGDQETQYF	TGTGCCAGCAGCTTGGAGCAGTTCGGCGACCAAGAGACCCAGTACTTC
TRBV21-1	.	TRBJ2-2	.	CASSNGGQTNTGELFF	TGTGCCAGCAGCAATGGAGGACAGACGAACACCGGGGAGCTGTTTTTT
TRBV19	.	TRBJ1-2	.	CASSISGHPNYGYTF	TGTGCCAGTAGTATTTCGGGACACCCTAACTATGGCTACACCTTC
TRBV13	.	TRBJ2-3	.	CASSSRAGTDTQYF	TGTGCCAGCAGCTCAAGGGCAGGGACAGATACGCAGTATTTT
TRBV7-6	TRBD1	TRBJ1-2	.	CASSVGQASYTF	TGTGCCAGCAGCGTCGGACAGGCTAGCTACACCTTC
TRBV7-2	TRBD2	TRBJ2-3	.	CASSLSGRGADTQYF	TGTGCCAGCAGCTTAAGCGGGAGAGGGGCAGATACGCAGTATTTT
TRBV5-4	.	TRBJ2-4	.	CASSFPGEVGKNIQYF	TGTGCCAGCAGCTTCCCCGGAGAGGTGGGCAAAAACATTCAGTACTTC
TRBV20-1	.	TRBJ1-2	.	CSARTLYGYTF	TGCAGTGCTAGGACATTGTATGGCTACACCTTC
TRBV28	.	TRBJ2-7	.	CASRHADPSYEQYF	TGTGCCAGCAGGCACGCGGATCCCTCCTACGAGCAGTACTTC
TRBV19	.	TRBJ2-6	once	CASSLGFRGGANVLTF	TGTGCCAGTAGTTTAGGGTTCAGAGGTGGGGCCAACGTCCTGACTTTC
TRBV27	TRBD2	TRBJ2-7	.	CASSLLAGVGEQYF	TGTGCCAGCAGTTTGTTAGCGGGAGTGGGAGAGCAGTACTTC
TRBV5-1	TRBD2	TRBJ2-3	.	CASSLVSSGPGTQYF	TGCGCCAGCAGCTTGGTGTCTAGCGGACCGGGTACGCAGTATTTT
TRBV7-8	TRBD1	TRBJ2-7	.	CASSLGTGSYEQYF	TGTGCCAGCAGCTTGGGGACAGGGTCATACGAGCAGTACTTC
TRBV5-4	.	TRBJ2-3	.	CASSLGNPTDTQYF	TGTGCCAGCAGCTTGGGGAATCCCACAGATACGCAGTATTTT
TRBV28	.	TRBJ1-1	once	CASGQGSTEAFF	TGTGCCAGCGGCCAGGGGTCCACTGAAGCTTTCTTT
TRBV19	.	TRBJ1-3	once	CASRSFKFSGNTIYF	TGTGCCAGTAGAAGCTTCAAATTCTCTGGAAACACCATATATTTT
TRBV7-9	TRBD1	TRBJ2-3	.	CASSPSWDRPTDSTDTQYF	TGTGCCAGCAGCCCTTCCTGGGACAGACCAACCGATAGCACAGATACGCAGTATTTT
TRBV4-1	.	TRBJ2-3	.	CASSQGRTTGADTQYF	TGCGCCAGCAGCCAGGGAAGGACTACCGGGGCTGATACGCAGTATTTT
TRBV5-8	TRBD1	TRBJ1-4	.	CASSWRQGTNEKLFF	TGTGCCAGCAGCTGGCGACAGGGGACAAATGAAAAACTGTTTTTT
TRBV11-2	TRBD1	TRBJ2-4	.	CASSLGGDRSF	TGTGCCAGCAGCTTAGGGGGGGACAGGTCCTTC
TRBV15	.	TRBJ2-1	few	CATSSGLAPNEQFF	TGTGCCACCAGCAGCGGACTGGCCCCAAATGAGCAGTTCTTC
TRBV7-8	.	TRBJ2-3	once	CASSDRKGADTQYF	TGTGCCAGCAGCGATCGCAAAGGGGCAGATACGCAGTATTTT
TRBV5-8	TRBD2	TRBJ2-7	.	CASSPGLAGKYF	TGTGCCAGCAGCCCCGGACTAGCGGGAAAGTACTTC
TRBV18	.	TRBJ2-5	.	CASSPQASSQETQYF	TGTGCCAGCTCACCACAGGCCAGCAGCCAAGAGACCCAGTACTTC
TRBV7-7	TRBD2	TRBJ2-6	.	CASSLREGIAGELSGANVLTF	TGTGCTAGCAGCTTGAGGGAGGGAATAGCGGGAGAACTCTCTGGGGCCAACGTCCTGACTTTC